Listed below are T cell receptor beta chains from one sample, sequenced in a study of EBV T-cell therapy then PD-1 blockade in nasopharyngeal carcinoma. Only in-frame clones appear in the TCRdb table, and some are missing; sequencing was by immunoSEQ multiplex PCR. This table holds 20,000 or so clones, roughly 84% found once. No antigen is known for these receptors. The sample here was CD8+ T cells from blood, taken around day 34 from a patient whose treatment included autologous EBV-specific T cells and nivolumab. These receptors came from a man aged 35-49 years with nasopharyngeal carcinoma. The CDR3 runs from the conserved cysteine through the conserved F or W. D genes are given only for firm matches. Clone size, where shown, is once, few, many, or a class for clones that have expanded.

TRBJ1-3,TRBD1,.,TRBV7-6,TGTGCCAGCAGCTCGGACAGGGGAAACACCATATATTTT,CASSSDRGNTIYF
TRBJ2-4,TRBD2,.,TRBV5-4,TGTGCCAGCAGCCTCTTAGGGGGGACTAGCGGCAAAAACATTCAGTACTTC,CASSLLGGTSGKNIQYF
TRBJ2-7,.,.,TRBV2,TGTGCCAGCAGGTTACAGCCATCCTACGAGCAGTACTTC,CASRLQPSYEQYF
TRBJ2-2,TRBD1,.,TRBV9,TGTGCCAGCAGCGTAGAACGGACAGGAATGAACATCGGGGAGCTGTTTTTT,CASSVERTGMNIGELFF
TRBJ1-5,TRBD1,.,TRBV7-9,TGTGCCAGCAGCCCACAGGGGCCCCTCAATCAGCCCCAGCATTTT,CASSPQGPLNQPQHF
TRBJ2-3,.,.,TRBV29-1,TGCAGCGTCGGCATGGTGGGCAACACAGATACGCAGTATTTT,CSVGMVGNTDTQYF
TRBJ1-5,.,once,TRBV7-6,TGTGCCAGCAGCTTAGCCAGGGACGGCAATCAGCCCCAGCATTTT,CASSLARDGNQPQHF
TRBJ1-2,.,.,TRBV19,TGTGCCAGTAGTATCCCAGGGAGTGTCTATGGCTACACCTTC,CASSIPGSVYGYTF
TRBJ2-1,.,.,TRBV6-6,TGTGCCAGCACCAAAGCCCCGCAGGGGCTTTACAATGAGCAGTTCTTC,CASTKAPQGLYNEQFF
TRBJ2-7,TRBD2,.,TRBV4-1,TGCGCCAGCAGCCAAGAGGGACTAGCGGGGCAATACGAGCAGTACTTC,CASSQEGLAGQYEQYF
TRBJ2-2,.,medium-sized,TRBV6-2/TRBV6-3,TGTGCCAGCAGTCACTCCCAGTCAGGAGCCGGGGAGCTGTTTTTT,CASSHSQSGAGELFF
TRBJ2-1,TRBD2,once,TRBV5-8,TGTGCCAGCAGCTTGGGTCTTACTAGCGGGGAAAATGAGCAGTTCTTC,CASSLGLTSGENEQFF
TRBJ2-2,TRBD1,few,TRBV6-5,TGTGCCAGCAGTTCCCCCGGGACAGGGGATATCGGGGAGCTGTTTTTT,CASSSPGTGDIGELFF
TRBJ2-5,TRBD1,.,TRBV6-2/TRBV6-3,TGTGCCAGCAGCCAGGGTTGGTCAGGGGGCTCGGTAGAGACCCAGTACTTC,CASSQGWSGGSVETQYF
TRBJ1-2,.,.,TRBV12-3/TRBV12-4,TGTGCCAGCAGTTTTGGTAACAACTATGGCTACACCTTC,CASSFGNNYGYTF
TRBJ2-3,TRBD2,.,TRBV19,TGTGCCAGTAGTATAGGGCGGGGGATTACAGATACGCAGTATTTT,CASSIGRGITDTQYF
TRBJ2-7,TRBD1,.,TRBV5-6,TGTGCCAGCAGCTTGGAGGGACAGTTCTACGAGCAGTACTTC,CASSLEGQFYEQYF